These 11 T cell receptor beta chains were all obtained from the same sample, sequenced in a study of T cell responses to AZD1222 COVID-19 vaccine. Produced via immunoSEQ multiplex PCR; TCRdb's table is partial and in-frame only. The table has roughly 150,000 clones, under 90% seen once. The source material was peripheral blood, sampled 28 days after the second AZD1222 dose. The receptor set was obtained from an adult who received the AZD1222 COVID-19 vaccine.

The chain joins TRBV30 to TRBJ1-1; D remains unclear. CDR3 size: 13 residues. The germline CDR1 and CDR2 sequences are GTSNPN and SVGIG (reference sequence). Trimming took 5 bases from V and 0 from J, leaving 10 bases between them. The chain's CDR3 is CAWGTIMNTEAFF. CDR3 bases: TGTGCCTGGGGAACCATCATGAACACTGAAGCTTTCTTT.

The table lists this clone with a few counts. The gene calls are TRBV7-8 and TRBJ1-6, with 8 bases aligning to TRBD1. This CDR3 contains 16 residues. V shed 4 bases, J shed 7 bases, and the junction held 9 bases outside the gene matches. The germline CDR1 and CDR2 sequences are SGHVS and FQNEAQ. CDR3 nucleotide sequence: TGTGCCAGCAGCTCGTCACACCGGGACAGGAATTCACCCCTCCACTTT. The encoded protein is CASSSSHRDRNSPLHF.

The genes are TRBV18 and TRBJ2-1, with 8 bases identical to TRBD1. Germline assignment: CDR1 KGHSH and CDR2 LQKENI. V shed 5 bases and J 8 bases; nucleotides not matched to a gene: 14. CDR3 length: 16 residues. The CDR3 protein is CASSKGKDRANDEQFF. The CDR3 DNA is TGTGCCAGCTCAAAGGGGAAGGACAGGGCAAACGATGAGCAGTTCTTC. Supplemented by reference TRBV18 and TRBJ2-1, the full variable domain reads NAGVMQNPRHLVRRRGQEARLRCSPMKGHSHVYWYRQLPEEGLKFMVYLQKENIIDESGMPKERFSAEFPKEGPSILRIQQVVRGDSAAYFCASSKGKDRANDEQFFGPGTRLTVL.

The chain employs TRBV10-3 and TRBJ2-7; D is ambiguous. Germline CDR1 reads ENHRY; CDR2 reads SYGVKD. The V end was cut by 2 bases, the J end by 6 bases, with 14 bases between. There are 14 residues in the CDR3. In nucleotides, the CDR3 is TGTGCCATCAGTGAGGGGGTAGTAGGCTTCGAGCAGTACGTC. Protein sequence: CAISEGVVGFEQYV.

The rearrangement links TRBV18 to TRBJ1-1; weak D call: TRBD1 (5 bases). This CDR3 has 15 amino acids. Germline V gives CDR1 KGHSH, CDR2 LQKENI. Trimming pared 2 bases from V and 0 bases from J, leaving 10 bases between. The CDR3 coding sequence is TGTGCCAGCTCACCAAATCAACAGGTGAACACTGAAGCTTTCTTT. It translates to CASSPNQQVNTEAFF.

The chain carries TRBV5-4 and TRBJ2-1; TRBD2 agrees at 7 bases. V lost 2 bases and J lost 5; bases outside the gene matches: 4. Germline CDR1 reads SGHNT; CDR2 reads YYREEE (reference sequence). The CDR3 sequence is 14 residues long. The CDR3 region has the DNA TGTGCCAGCAGCTTTGGGGGGGTCAACAATGAGCAGTTCTTC. This translates into CASSFGGVNNEQFF.

The V gene is TRBV5-1, the J gene TRBJ2-5; D is ambiguous. V lost 2 bases and J 0 bases, leaving 11 bases between the germline ends. Per the germline V gene, CDR1 is SGHRS and CDR2 is YFSETQ. The CDR3 extends over 15 amino acids. The CDR3 nucleotides are TGCGCCAGCAGCTTTGACATCGCTTACCAAGAGACCCAGTACTTC. Its protein is CASSFDIAYQETQYF.

The chain combines TRBV19 with TRBJ1-2; tentative D call: TRBD1 (5 bases). The CDR3 is made up of 14 amino acids. V was trimmed by 3 bases and J by 4 bases, leaving 12 bases between them. From germline, CDR1 is LNHDA and CDR2 SQIVND (reference sequence). The CDR3 loop reads CASSITGLSYGYTF. The CDR3 coding sequence is TGTGCCAGTAGTATTACGGGGCTGAGCTATGGCTACACCTTC. The full variable domain, in which reference TRBV19 and TRBJ1-2 provide the parts outside the CDR3, is DGGITQSPKYLFRKEGQNVTLSCEQNLNHDAMYWYRQDPGQGLRLIYYSQIVNDFQKGDIAEGYSVSREKKESFPLTVTSAQKNPTAFYLCASSITGLSYGYTFGSGTRLTVV.

The CDR3: CASRTTGNNQPQHF. The DNA for the CDR3 is TGTGCCAGCAGAACGACAGGGAACAATCAGCCCCAGCATTTT. The V and J genes are TRBV2 and TRBJ1-5; 7 positions match TRBD1. The ends lost 6 bases at V and 3 bases at J; junction bases unmatched: 5. Germline V gives CDR1 SNHLY, CDR2 FYNNEI. CDR3 length: 14 residues.

V is TRBV5-1 and J is TRBJ2-5; D unresolved. Trimming removed 4 bases from V and 0 bases from J, with 4 bases in between. This CDR3 spans 12 amino acids. Germline CDR1 SGHRS, CDR2 YFSETQ. The CDR3 sequence is CASSRNQETQYF. DNA of the CDR3: TGCGCCAGCAGCCGAAACCAAGAGACCCAGTACTTC.

The chain has TRBV5-6 and TRBJ1-2, with a weak D call TRBD1 (5 bases). The ends were cut back, 0 bases at V and 3 bases at J, with 12 bases in the middle. This CDR3 contains 15 residues. The V gene's germline CDR1 is SGHDT and CDR2 YYEEEE. The CDR3, as DNA: TGTGCCAGCAGCTTGGCCCCTCAGGGAGACTATGGCTACACCTTC. Its protein is CASSLAPQGDYGYTF.